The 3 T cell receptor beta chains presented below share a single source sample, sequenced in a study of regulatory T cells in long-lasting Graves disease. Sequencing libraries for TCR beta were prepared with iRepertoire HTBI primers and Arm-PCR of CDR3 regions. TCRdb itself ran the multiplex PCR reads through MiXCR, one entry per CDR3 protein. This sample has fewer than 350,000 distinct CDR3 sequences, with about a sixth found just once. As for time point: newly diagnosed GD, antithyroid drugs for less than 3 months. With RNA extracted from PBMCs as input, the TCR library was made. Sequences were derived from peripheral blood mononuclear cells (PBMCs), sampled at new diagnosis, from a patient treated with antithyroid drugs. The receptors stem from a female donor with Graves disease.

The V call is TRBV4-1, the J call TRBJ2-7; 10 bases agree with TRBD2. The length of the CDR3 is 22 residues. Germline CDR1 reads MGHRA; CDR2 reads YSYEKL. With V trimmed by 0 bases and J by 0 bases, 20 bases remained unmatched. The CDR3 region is CASSQDDGPPGLALKSSYEQYF. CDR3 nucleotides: TGCGCCAGCAGCCAAGATGATGGTCCACCGGGACTAGCGCTAAAGAGCTCCTACGAGCAGTACTTC.

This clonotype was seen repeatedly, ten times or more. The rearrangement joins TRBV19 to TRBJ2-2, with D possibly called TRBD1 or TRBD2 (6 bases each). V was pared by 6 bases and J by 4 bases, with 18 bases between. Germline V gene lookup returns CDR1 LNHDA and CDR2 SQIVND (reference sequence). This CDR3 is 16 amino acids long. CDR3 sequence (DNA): TGTGCCAGTAGATCGGAGGGGGGCGACTTCACCGGGGAGCTGTTTTTT. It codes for CASRSEGGDFTGELFF.

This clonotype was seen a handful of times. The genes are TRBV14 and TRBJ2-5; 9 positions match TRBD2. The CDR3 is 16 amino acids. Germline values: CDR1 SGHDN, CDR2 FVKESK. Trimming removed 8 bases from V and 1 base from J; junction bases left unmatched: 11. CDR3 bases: TGTGCCAGCTCCACCGGTGTAGCGGGAGCCCAAGAGACCCAGTACTTC. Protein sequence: CASSTGVAGAQETQYF.